The sample holds a few counts of the clone carrying this T cell receptor (beta chain). Its target is unknown. Via MiXCR, TCRdb re-called the reads, giving one row per CDR3 protein. The table lists 250,000 to 350,000 distinct CDR3 sequences, about 26% of them singletons. This sample was taken from a study of T cell repertoires in cytomegalovirus infection. Regarding the study as a whole: Carriage of CMV together with the relevant HLA was identifiable through cumulative public TCR beta family frequency.

Germline V CDR1 and CDR2: SGHNT, YYREEE (reference sequence). The CDR3 is 15 amino acids. With 4 bases clipped from V and 1 base from J, the junction kept 4 bases outside the gene matches. The TCR sequence derives from a human donor in good health (CMV status not recorded). Some clones in this sample may be carry-over from other donors' samples. Input material: PBMCs. The chain links TRBV5-4 to TRBJ2-2, with 7 bases matching TRBD2. CDR3 sequence: CASSPREWNTGELFF. The CDR3 DNA reads as TGTGCCAGCAGCCCGCGGGAGTGGAACACCGGGGAGCTGTTTTTT.